Listed here is a single T cell receptor beta chain. No antigen is known for it. The entry originates in a study of cytomegalovirus exposure and HLA in healthy donors. Findings and limits, study-wide: Prediction of most subjects' HLA-A and HLA-B alleles by TCR beta sequences was reportedly accurate. A later analysis showed HLA-associated TCR beta chains outstripping equally common others in clonal expansion. By a later analysis, the bulk of CMV-associated TCR beta chains appeared HLA-restricted. The authors confirmed in vitro that a few CMV-associated chains were specific for CMV antigens.

The PCR contained 60 Vbeta and 13 Jbeta primers. The table came from immunoSEQ multiplex PCR; TCRdb's copy has only in-frame clones and leaves some out. In the table there are roughly 150,000 clones, almost 85% of which are singletons. The source of this sequence is a man aged 30 to 45 in good health and CMV-seropositive. The sequenced sample was PBMCs.

CDR3 residues: CASSLSGTSGNEQFF. CDR3 in DNA: TGTGCCAGTAGCCTCTCCGGGACTAGCGGGAATGAGCAGTTCTTC. The chain employs TRBV19 and TRBJ2-1; 12 positions agree with TRBD2. The length of the CDR3 is 15 residues. Per germline, CDR1 LNHDA and CDR2 SQIVND (reference sequence). V shed 6 bases, J shed 7 bases, and the junction held 7 bases outside the gene matches.